The 6 T cell receptor beta chains presented below share a single source sample, sequenced in a study of blood T cell repertoires in COVID-19. Some clones are missing from TCRdb's copy, which holds only in-frame ones; the method was immunoSEQ multiplex PCR. Here the sample spans 140,000 to 150,000 clones, just under 90% being singletons. The material sequenced was peripheral blood. Receptor source: a woman between 50 and 59 years old with active or convalescent COVID-19.

J is TRBJ1-6 and V is TRBV30, with D tentatively TRBD1 (5 bases). This CDR3 is built from 16 residues. Deletions cut 2 bases from V and 8 bases from J, with 19 bases between. Germline assignment: CDR1 GTSNPN and CDR2 SVGIG (reference sequence). The CDR3 loop is CAWSLGQDRIYSPLHF. CDR3 bases: TGTGCCTGGAGTTTGGGGCAGGATCGGATTTATTCACCCCTCCACTTT.

V and J are TRBV28 and TRBJ2-1, with unresolved D. V was trimmed by 4 bases and J by 0 bases, leaving 10 bases between them. Germline CDR1 MDHEN, CDR2 SYDVKM. The CDR3 runs to 15 residues. The CDR3 nucleotides are TGTGCCAGCAGTTCCCTAGTGAGCTCCTACAATGAGCAGTTCTTC. This sequence encodes CASSSLVSSYNEQFF.

The chain is built from TRBV10-3 and TRBJ2-7; tentative D call: TRBD2 (5 bases). CDR3 length: 14 amino acids. Germline V lookup: CDR1 ENHRY, CDR2 SYGVKD. Trimming removed 3 bases at V and 3 bases at J, with 12 bases between. The CDR3 here is CAISEGGFNYEQYF. CDR3 nucleotide sequence: TGTGCCATCAGTGAAGGAGGCTTTAACTACGAGCAGTACTTC.

J is TRBJ2-3 and V is TRBV11-2; 7 positions match TRBD1. CDR1 SGHAT and CDR2 FQNNGV come from the germline V gene. This CDR3 comprises 16 residues. Trimming took 5 bases from V and 6 from J; bases not matched to a gene: 14. The CDR3 loop reads CASSPDREHSRDTQYF. CDR3 bases: TGTGCCAGCAGCCCAGACAGGGAACACAGCAGGGATACGCAGTATTTT.

V usage is TRBV5-1 and J usage is TRBJ2-5, with a weak D call TRBD1 (5 bases). This CDR3 is built from 16 residues. The germline V and J ends were trimmed by 0 bases and 1 base, with 13 bases remaining between them. Looked up from germline, CDR1 is SGHRS and CDR2 is YFSETQ. CDR3 residues: CASSLGARARQETQYF. CDR3 DNA: TGCGCCAGCAGCTTGGGGGCCAGGGCCCGCCAAGAGACCCAGTACTTC.

In DNA, the CDR3 is TGTGCCAGCAGCTCACGCCCCCAGGGTATCAACACCGGGGAGCTGTTTTTT. Translating gives CASSSRPQGINTGELFF. The chain has TRBV7-6 and TRBJ2-2; perhaps TRBD1 as D (5 bases). V was cut by 4 bases and J by 2 bases, with 17 bases left in between. Germline V lookup: CDR1 SGHVS, CDR2 FNYEAQ. This CDR3 region has 17 residues.